The rows below give T cell receptor beta chains drawn from one sample of a study of cytomegalovirus exposure and HLA in healthy donors. Measured with immunoSEQ multiplex PCR; TCRdb has only the in-frame clones, and not every one. The table lists around 92,000 clones, 81% of them singletons. Sample: PBMCs. All receptors derive from a girl aged 2-10 years in good health and CMV-seropositive. The CDR3 runs from the conserved cysteine through the conserved F or W.

J,V,CDR3
TRBJ2-7,TRBV5-8,CASSLAAGGNLYEQYF
TRBJ1-3,TRBV6-5,CASSLDSGGNTIYF
TRBJ1-1,TRBV9,CASSIGLPDPGEAFF
TRBJ2-5,TRBV28,CASSPELAQRWTQYF
TRBJ2-2,TRBV5-6,CASSFTENTGELLF
TRBJ2-6,TRBV5-1,CASSFTPGQNSGANVLTF
TRBJ2-5,TRBV2,CASSEPSGRALETQYF
TRBJ2-7,TRBV6-5,CASSYSMAEPYEQYF
TRBJ2-1,TRBV11-2,CASSLVRDYSIDEQFF
TRBJ1-2,TRBV28,CASSAGDLIGYGYTF
TRBJ1-1,TRBV11-2,CASSLWQGNTEAFF
TRBJ1-4,TRBV19,CASVETGLNEKLFF
TRBJ1-1,TRBV6-5,CASSYSIIVGTEAFF
TRBJ1-5,TRBV4-2,CASSHQDRVLQPQHF
TRBJ2-7,TRBV2,CASYVTGVEQYF
TRBJ2-7,TRBV28,CASSRDSYEQYF
NA,TRBV6-5,CASIDASGTAYEQYF
TRBJ2-7,TRBV30,CAWRSIIAGSAIEQYF
TRBJ2-2,TRBV28,CASSTGTVNTGELFF
TRBJ1-1,TRBV5-1,CASSATGITEAFF
TRBJ2-2,TRBV11-2,CASSSPRRTGVFTGELFF
TRBJ1-1,TRBV27,CASSNTKNTEAFF
TRBJ2-7,TRBV7-2,CASSLTQGAGEQYF
TRBJ2-7,TRBV9,CASSGSSGSYEQYF
TRBJ1-1,TRBV6-6,CASGVAGTEAFF
TRBJ2-5,TRBV5-1,CASSWGPGTSGETQYF
TRBJ2-7,TRBV5-1,CASSLNRGSRYEQYF
TRBJ1-4,TRBV5-6,CASSLRQTGKLFF
TRBJ1-5,TRBV28,CASSFPPRRVRQPQHF
TRBJ1-2,TRBV28,CASSFTVNYGYTF
TRBJ1-3,TRBV28,CASSLNGDSSGNTIYF
TRBJ2-7,TRBV7-9,CASSSADEQYF
TRBJ1-5,TRBV7-6,CASSLSAGGGVYSNQPQHF
TRBJ2-5,TRBV18,CASSRQREYQETQYF
TRBJ2-1,TRBV30,CAWRPASYEQFF
TRBJ1-4,TRBV5-1,CASSLGTVATNEKLFF
TRBJ2-5,TRBV28,CASSRLAGETQYF
TRBJ2-2,TRBV4-1,CASSQENRGGELFF
TRBJ1-1,TRBV19,CASMETGLAFF
TRBJ1-2,TRBV5-1,CASSHWSREAPSYGYTF
TRBJ2-7,TRBV15,CATSPPGTGDFLRGEQYF
TRBJ1-3,TRBV4-3,CASSQETGLEDTIYF
TRBJ2-1,TRBV27,CASSLSGLAGVHEQFF
TRBJ1-2,TRBV18,CASSAGVLGEANYGYTF
TRBJ1-4,TRBV5-3,CARSSFGWQGYNEKLFF
TRBJ2-2,TRBV6-5,CASSYPLGQSTGELFF
TRBJ2-7,TRBV27,CASGRLEQYF
TRBJ1-3,TRBV28,CASSLAQTRTIYF
TRBJ1-4,TRBV28,CASNGELQHNEKLFF
TRBJ2-7,TRBV21-1,CASSSWTKNTSYEQYF
TRBJ2-1,TRBV29-1,CSVEDPSGLYNEQFF
TRBJ1-2,TRBV4-3,CASSQTPGQGNYGYTF
TRBJ2-1,TRBV6-1,CRCGGSSYNEQFF
TRBJ2-5,TRBV7-9,CASSLRTFQETQYF
TRBJ2-7,TRBV10-2,CASATGHTYEQYF
TRBJ2-7,TRBV28,CASSPPTGGNEQYF
TRBJ1-3,TRBV6-1,CASIQGYGNTIYF
TRBJ2-5,TRBV5-8,CASSLTTRGWFEETQYF
TRBJ1-1,TRBV4-1,CASSPPGGNTEAFF
TRBJ1-5,TRBV4-1,CASSHLGINQPQHF